The 9 T cell receptor beta chains in this list originate from one sample, sequenced in a study of CD8+ T cells in alopecia areata. It was cDNA, reverse transcribed from extracted RNA, that served as the sequencing template. Repertoires were generated with immunoSEQ multiplex PCR, while TCRdb's copy carries only in-frame clones and drops some. The table shows fewer than 200,000 clones, with just under 60% occurring only once. The specimen comprised CD4+ T cells sorted from blood, sampled at week 0. These receptors were taken from a human donor with alopecia areata.

The CDR3 reads CAWTYRTDTQYF. The CDR3 nucleotides are TGTGCCTGGACCTACCGCACAGATACGCAGTATTTT. The rearrangement joins TRBV30 to TRBJ2-3; D remains ambiguous. Germline-derived CDR1 and CDR2 are GTSNPN and SVGIG (reference sequence). The CDR3 sequence is 12 residues long. Trimming shortened V by 4 bases and J by 1 base, and 6 bases separated the two germline ends.

The V gene is TRBV25-1, the J gene TRBJ2-1; a possible D gene is TRBD1 (5 bases). Deletions cut 7 bases from V and 1 base from J, with 11 bases between. The CDR3 extends over 14 amino acids. Per germline, CDR1 MGHDK and CDR2 SYGVNS. CDR3 residues: CASNGHLSYNEQFF. CDR3 nucleotide sequence: TGTGCCAGCAATGGACACCTTTCCTACAATGAGCAGTTCTTC.

V and J are TRBV15 and TRBJ2-7; 8 bases agree with TRBD1. The J segment lost 3 bases and the V segment lost 4 bases, leaving 2 bases of the junction unmatched. Per germline, CDR1 LNHNV and CDR2 YYDKDF (reference sequence). CDR3 length: 13 residues. In nucleotides, the CDR3 is TGTGCCACCAGCACTGGACAGGGCTACGAGCAGTACTTC. Encoded protein: CATSTGQGYEQYF.

The chain combines TRBV5-1 with TRBJ1-1, with 8 bases lining up with TRBD1. V lost 0 bases and J lost 7; bases outside the gene matches: 2. CDR3 length: 13 residues. The germline V gene has CDR1 SGHRS and CDR2 YFSETQ. In DNA, the CDR3 is TGCGCCAGCAGCTTGGCCGGACAGGGTGAAGCTTTCTTT. It specifies CASSLAGQGEAFF.

CDR3 region: CAISASTGAAGNSPLHF. The CDR3 DNA reads TGTGCCATCAGCGCCAGTACGGGGGCCGCGGGGAATTCACCCCTCCACTTT. The chain employs TRBV10-3 and TRBJ1-6; D is possibly TRBD1 (6 bases). Per germline, CDR1 ENHRY and CDR2 SYGVKD. V shed 6 bases and J shed 7 bases, with 22 bases lying between them. The CDR3 has 17 residues.

The J gene is TRBJ2-3, the V gene TRBV5-6, with D maybe TRBD2 (6 bases). CDR1 SGHDT and CDR2 YYEEEE come from the germline V gene. The CDR3 sequence is 15 residues long. The V gene lost 3 bases and the J gene lost 2 bases, with 13 bases spanning the gap. In DNA form, the CDR3 reads TGTGCCAGCAGCTGGAGGGCCTCCCCCACAGATACGCAGTATTTT. It specifies CASSWRASPTDTQYF.

The rearrangement links TRBV10-3 to TRBJ1-5; TRBD1 might be the D (5 bases). V shed 3 bases and J shed 7 bases, with 13 bases lying between them. The germline gives CDR1 ENHRY, CDR2 SYGVKD. This CDR3 has 14 residues. As DNA, the CDR3 is TGTGCCATCAGTGAAGGCAGGGTGGGACAGCCCCAGCATTTT. Its protein is CAISEGRVGQPQHF.

The chain couples TRBV10-3 to TRBJ2-3, with D possibly being TRBD2 (6 bases). CDR3 size: 18 residues. V was clipped by 4 bases and J by 1 base, with 21 bases between them. Germline CDR1 ENHRY, CDR2 SYGVKD. The CDR3: CAISGGRSRDGGTDTQYF. CDR3 in DNA: TGTGCCATCAGTGGAGGGAGGAGTCGGGACGGAGGCACAGATACGCAGTATTTT.

This clone was counted only a few times. An end of the junction does not agree with germline; a read error may underlie this. The chain recombines TRBV12-5 with TRBJ2-5, with 7 nucleotides matching TRBD2. Germline values: CDR1 LGHNT, CDR2 FRNRAP. The CDR3 has 12 amino acids. The DNA of the CDR3 is TGTGCTAGTGGATTGGGAGGGGCAGGCCAGTACTTC. Protein: CASGLGGAGQYF.